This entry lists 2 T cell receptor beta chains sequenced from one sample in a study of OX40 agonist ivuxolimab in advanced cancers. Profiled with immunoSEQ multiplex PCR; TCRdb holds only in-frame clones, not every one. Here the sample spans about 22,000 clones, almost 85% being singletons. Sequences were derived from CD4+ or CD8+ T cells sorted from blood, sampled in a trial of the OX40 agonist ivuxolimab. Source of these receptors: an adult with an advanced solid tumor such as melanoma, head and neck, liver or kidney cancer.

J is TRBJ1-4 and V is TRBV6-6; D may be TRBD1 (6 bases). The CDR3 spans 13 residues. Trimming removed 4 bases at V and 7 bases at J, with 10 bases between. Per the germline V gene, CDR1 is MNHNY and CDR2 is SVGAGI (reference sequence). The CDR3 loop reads CASSWVDSEKLFF. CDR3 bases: TGTGCCAGCAGTTGGGTGGACAGTGAAAAACTGTTTTTT.

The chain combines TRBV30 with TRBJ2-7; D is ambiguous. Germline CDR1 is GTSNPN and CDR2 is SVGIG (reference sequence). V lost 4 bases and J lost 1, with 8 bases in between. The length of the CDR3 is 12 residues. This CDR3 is CAWTAVSYEQYF. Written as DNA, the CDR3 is TGTGCCTGGACAGCAGTTTCCTACGAGCAGTACTTC.